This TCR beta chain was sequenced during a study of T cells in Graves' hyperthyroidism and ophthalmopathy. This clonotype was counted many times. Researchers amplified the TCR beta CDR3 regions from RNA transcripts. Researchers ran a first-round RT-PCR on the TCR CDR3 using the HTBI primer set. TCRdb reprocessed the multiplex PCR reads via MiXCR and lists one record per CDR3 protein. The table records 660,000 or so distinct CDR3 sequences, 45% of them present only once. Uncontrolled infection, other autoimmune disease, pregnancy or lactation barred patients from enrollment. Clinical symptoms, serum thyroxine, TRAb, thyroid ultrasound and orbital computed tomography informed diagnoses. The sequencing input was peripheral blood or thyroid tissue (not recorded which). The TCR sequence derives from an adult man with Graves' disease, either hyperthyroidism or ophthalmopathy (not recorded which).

CDR3 amino acids: CASSETSGGAGETQYF. CDR3 nucleotides: TGTGCCAGCAGCGAGACTAGCGGGGGGGCTGGAGAGACCCAGTACTTC. V is TRBV2 and J is TRBJ2-5, with TRBD2 identical over 14 bases. The CDR3 spans 16 residues. Germline CDR1 reads SNHLY; CDR2 reads FYNNEI. Losses at the gene ends were 6 bases for V and 4 bases for J; bases not matched to a gene: 7.